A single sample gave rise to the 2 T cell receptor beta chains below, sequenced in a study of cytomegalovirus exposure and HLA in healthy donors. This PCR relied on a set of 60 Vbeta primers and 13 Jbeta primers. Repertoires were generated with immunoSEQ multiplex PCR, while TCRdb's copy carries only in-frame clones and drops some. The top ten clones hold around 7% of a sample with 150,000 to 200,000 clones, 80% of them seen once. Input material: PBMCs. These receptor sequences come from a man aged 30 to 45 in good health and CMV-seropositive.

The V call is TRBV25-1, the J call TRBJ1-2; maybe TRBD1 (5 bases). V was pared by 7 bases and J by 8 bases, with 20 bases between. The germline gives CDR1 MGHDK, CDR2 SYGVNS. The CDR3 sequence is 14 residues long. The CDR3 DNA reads TGTGCCAGCACCGGGGCGGGAAGCACTAACGGCTACACCTTC. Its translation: CASTGAGSTNGYTF.

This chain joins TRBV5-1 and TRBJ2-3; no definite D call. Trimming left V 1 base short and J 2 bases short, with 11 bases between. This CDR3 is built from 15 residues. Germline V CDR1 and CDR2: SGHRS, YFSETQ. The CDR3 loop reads CASSLIGSTTDTQYF. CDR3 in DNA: TGCGCCAGCAGCTTGATTGGCAGTACCACAGATACGCAGTATTTT.